This is a list of T cell receptor beta chains from one sample in a study of cytomegalovirus exposure and HLA in healthy donors. The method was immunoSEQ multiplex PCR; TCRdb's version includes in-frame clones alone and lacks a portion of them. Among 150,000 to 200,000 clones, 81% were seen once, and the ten largest hold roughly 3.1%. The sample was PBMCs. These receptors originate from a man aged 35-49 years in good health and CMV-seropositive. CDR3s include the opening cysteine and the closing phenylalanine or tryptophan. Each record gives: V gene, J gene, D gene, clone size, CDR3 protein, CDR3 DNA. D genes are given only for firm matches. Clone size appears in some rows only: once, few, many, or a class for an expanded clone.

V: TRBV4-1; J: TRBJ2-7; D: TRBD2; size: .; CDR3: CASSPQRGRLYEQYF; DNA: TGCGCCAGCAGCCCCCAGCGGGGTCGCCTCTACGAGCAGTACTTC
V: TRBV14; J: TRBJ2-1; D: TRBD2; size: .; CDR3: CASSRTSGAYNEQFF; DNA: TGTGCCAGCAGCCGAACTAGCGGGGCTTACAATGAGCAGTTCTTC
V: TRBV6-4; J: TRBJ1-6; D: .; size: once; CDR3: CASSEGQANSPLHF; DNA: TGTGCCAGCAGTGAGGGCCAAGCCAATTCACCCCTCCACTTT
V: TRBV4-1; J: TRBJ2-1; D: TRBD2; size: .; CDR3: CASRQGHGTSGSHEQFF; DNA: TGCGCCAGCAGACAAGGACATGGGACTAGCGGGAGCCATGAGCAGTTCTTC
V: TRBV5-1; J: TRBJ2-4; D: TRBD2; size: .; CDR3: CASSLGSGVAKNIQYF; DNA: TGCGCCAGCAGCTTGGGTAGCGGGGTAGCCAAAAACATTCAGTACTTC
V: TRBV19; J: TRBJ1-2; D: TRBD1; size: .; CDR3: CASRSPGQYGYTF; DNA: TGTGCCAGTAGATCCCCGGGACAGTATGGCTACACCTTC
V: TRBV29-1; J: TRBJ2-7; D: .; size: .; CDR3: CSVDITGSYEQYF; DNA: TGCAGCGTTGATATTACAGGCTCCTACGAGCAGTACTTC
V: TRBV19; J: TRBJ2-7; D: .; size: .; CDR3: CASSMTIRYEQYF; DNA: TGTGCCAGTAGTATGACAATTCGATACGAGCAGTACTTC
V: TRBV6-5; J: TRBJ2-6; D: .; size: few; CDR3: CASSYQSGANVLTF; DNA: TGTGCCAGCAGTTACCAGTCTGGGGCCAACGTCCTGACTTTC
V: TRBV10-1; J: TRBJ2-3; D: TRBD1; size: .; CDR3: CAPCGQEKSDTQYF; DNA: TGCGCACCGTGCGGACAGGAAAAGTCAGATACGCAGTATTTT
V: TRBV30; J: TRBJ2-3; D: .; size: .; CDR3: CAWGTETDTQYF; DNA: TGTGCCTGGGGAACAGAGACAGATACGCAGTATTTT
V: TRBV5-1; J: TRBJ2-7; D: .; size: .; CDR3: CASSPSQGYEQYF; DNA: TGCGCCAGCAGCCCGAGCCAGGGTTACGAGCAGTACTTC
V: TRBV6-5; J: TRBJ2-7; D: .; size: .; CDR3: CASADYPSSYEQYF; DNA: TGTGCCAGCGCGGACTACCCGAGCTCCTACGAGCAGTACTTC
V: TRBV9; J: TRBJ2-1; D: TRBD2; size: .; CDR3: CASSAGGANEQFF; DNA: TGTGCCAGCAGTGCGGGAGGAGCCAATGAGCAGTTCTTC
V: TRBV6-1; J: TRBJ1-2; D: .; size: .; CDR3: CASRGGYGYTF; DNA: TGTGCCAGCAGAGGGGGCTATGGCTACACCTTC
V: TRBV5-1; J: TRBJ2-1; D: .; size: .; CDR3: CASSLGGENDRFF; DNA: TGCGCCAGCAGCTTGGGAGGAGAAAATGATAGGTTCTTC
V: TRBV5-8; J: TRBJ1-5; D: TRBD1; size: .; CDR3: CASSWDRQHF; DNA: TGTGCCAGCAGCTGGGACAGGCAGCATTTT
V: TRBV5-1; J: TRBJ2-7; D: TRBD1; size: .; CDR3: CASSLGDREVGEQYF; DNA: TGCGCCAGCAGCTTGGGGGACAGAGAGGTTGGCGAGCAGTACTTC